The sequence of this T cell receptor (beta chain) was determined in a study of patients with pleural tuberculosis. Trimming took off 7 bases at V and 1 base at J, with 16 bases between the two ends. The germline V gene has CDR1 MNHEY and CDR2 SMNVEV (reference sequence). The CDR3 sequence is 15 residues long. This clonotype was seen many times. TCRdb called the reads again in MiXCR, with one record for every CDR3 protein. Of around 50,000 distinct CDR3 sequences listed, less than 8% were seen once; the top ten hold 16%. The sequence was obtained from a human donor with pleural tuberculosis. The V call is TRBV27, the J call TRBJ1-1; D is perhaps TRBD1 (6 bases). This CDR3 reads CASTLGQRGNTEAFF. The CDR3 DNA follows: TGTGCCAGCACCCTGGGACAACGTGGGAACACTGAAGCTTTCTTT.